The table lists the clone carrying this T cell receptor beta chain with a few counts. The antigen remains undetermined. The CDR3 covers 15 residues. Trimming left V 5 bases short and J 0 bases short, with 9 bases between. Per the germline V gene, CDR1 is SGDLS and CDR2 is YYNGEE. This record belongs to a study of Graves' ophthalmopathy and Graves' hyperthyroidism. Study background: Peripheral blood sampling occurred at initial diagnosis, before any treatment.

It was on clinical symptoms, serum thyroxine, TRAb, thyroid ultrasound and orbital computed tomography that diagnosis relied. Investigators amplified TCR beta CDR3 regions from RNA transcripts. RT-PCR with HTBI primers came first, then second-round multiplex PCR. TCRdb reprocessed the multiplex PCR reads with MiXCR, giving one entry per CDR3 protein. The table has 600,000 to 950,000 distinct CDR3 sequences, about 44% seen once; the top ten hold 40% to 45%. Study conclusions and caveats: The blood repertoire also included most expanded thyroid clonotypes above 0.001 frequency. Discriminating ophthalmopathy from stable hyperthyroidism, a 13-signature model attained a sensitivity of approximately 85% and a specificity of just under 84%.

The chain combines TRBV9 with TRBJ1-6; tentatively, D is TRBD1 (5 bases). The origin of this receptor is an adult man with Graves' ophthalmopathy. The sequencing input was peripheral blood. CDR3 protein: CASRTVSSYNSPLHF. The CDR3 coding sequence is TGTGCCAGCAGGACAGTGAGCTCCTATAATTCACCCCTCCACTTT.